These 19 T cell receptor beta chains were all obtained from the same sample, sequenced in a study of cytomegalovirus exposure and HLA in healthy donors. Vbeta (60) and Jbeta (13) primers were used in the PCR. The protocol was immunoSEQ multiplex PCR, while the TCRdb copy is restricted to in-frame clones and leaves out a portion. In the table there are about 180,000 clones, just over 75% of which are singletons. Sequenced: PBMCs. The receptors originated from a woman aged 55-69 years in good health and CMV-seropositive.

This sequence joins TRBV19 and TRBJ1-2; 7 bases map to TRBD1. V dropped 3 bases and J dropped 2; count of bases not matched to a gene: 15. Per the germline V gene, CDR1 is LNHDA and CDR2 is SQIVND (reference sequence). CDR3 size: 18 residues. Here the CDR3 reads CASSMGQGVGVRNYGYTF. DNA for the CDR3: TGTGCCAGTAGTATGGGGCAGGGGGTCGGCGTACGAAACTATGGCTACACCTTC.

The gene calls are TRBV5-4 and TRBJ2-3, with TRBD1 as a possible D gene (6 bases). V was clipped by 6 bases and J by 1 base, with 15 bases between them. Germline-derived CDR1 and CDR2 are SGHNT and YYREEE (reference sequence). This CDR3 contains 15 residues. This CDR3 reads CASKETGRGTDTQYF. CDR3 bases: TGTGCCAGCAAAGAAACAGGGCGTGGCACAGATACGCAGTATTTT.

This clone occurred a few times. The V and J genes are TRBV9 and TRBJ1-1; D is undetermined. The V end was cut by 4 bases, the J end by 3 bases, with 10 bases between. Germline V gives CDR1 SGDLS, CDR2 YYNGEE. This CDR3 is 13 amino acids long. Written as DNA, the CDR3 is TGTGCCAGCAGCCCGACAATATACACTGAAGCTTTCTTT. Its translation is CASSPTIYTEAFF.

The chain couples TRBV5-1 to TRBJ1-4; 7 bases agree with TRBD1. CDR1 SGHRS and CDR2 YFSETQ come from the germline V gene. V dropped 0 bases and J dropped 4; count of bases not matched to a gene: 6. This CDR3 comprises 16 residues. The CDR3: CASSLGDRAGNEKLFF. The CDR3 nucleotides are TGCGCCAGCAGCTTGGGTGACAGGGCAGGTAATGAAAAACTGTTTTTT.

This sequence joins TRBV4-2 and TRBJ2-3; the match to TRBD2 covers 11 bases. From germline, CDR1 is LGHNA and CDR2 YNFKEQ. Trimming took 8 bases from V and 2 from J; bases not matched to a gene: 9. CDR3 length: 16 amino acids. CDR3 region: CASAVTSGTITDTQYF. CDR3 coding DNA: TGTGCCAGCGCTGTGACTAGCGGGACGATCACAGATACGCAGTATTTT.

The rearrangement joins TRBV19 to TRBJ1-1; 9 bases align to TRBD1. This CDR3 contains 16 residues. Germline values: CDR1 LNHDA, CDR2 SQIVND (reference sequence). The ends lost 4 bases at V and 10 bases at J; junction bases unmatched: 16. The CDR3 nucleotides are TGTGCCAGTAGTACCCTAAACCTGGACAGGGGAAAAGGAGCTTTCTTT. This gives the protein CASSTLNLDRGKGAFF.

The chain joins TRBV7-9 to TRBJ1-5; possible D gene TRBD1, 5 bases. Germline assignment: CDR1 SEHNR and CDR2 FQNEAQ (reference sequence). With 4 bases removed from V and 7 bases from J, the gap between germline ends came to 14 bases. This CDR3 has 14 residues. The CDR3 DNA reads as TGTGCCAGCAGCTCCATCTCGGGGGACCAGCCCCAGCATTTT. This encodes CASSSISGDQPQHF.

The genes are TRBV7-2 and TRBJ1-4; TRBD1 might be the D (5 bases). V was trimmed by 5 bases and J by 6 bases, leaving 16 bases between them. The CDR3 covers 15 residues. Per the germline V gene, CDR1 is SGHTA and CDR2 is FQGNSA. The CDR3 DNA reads TGTGCCAGCAGCCCACGCCAAGGGGCAGATGAAAAACTGTTTTTT. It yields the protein CASSPRQGADEKLFF.

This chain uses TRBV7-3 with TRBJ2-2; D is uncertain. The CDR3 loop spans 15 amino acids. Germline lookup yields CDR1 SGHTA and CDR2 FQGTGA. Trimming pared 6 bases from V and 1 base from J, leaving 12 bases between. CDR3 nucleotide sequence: TGTGCCAGCAGTCAGGCTTCAGTGAACACCGGGGAGCTGTTTTTT. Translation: CASSQASVNTGELFF.

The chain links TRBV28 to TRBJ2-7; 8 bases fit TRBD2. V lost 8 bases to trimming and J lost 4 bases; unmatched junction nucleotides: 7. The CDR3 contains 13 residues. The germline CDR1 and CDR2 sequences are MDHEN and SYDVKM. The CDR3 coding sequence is TGTGCCAGCGTCGGGGGGGCGCGATACGAGCAGTACTTC. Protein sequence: CASVGGARYEQYF.

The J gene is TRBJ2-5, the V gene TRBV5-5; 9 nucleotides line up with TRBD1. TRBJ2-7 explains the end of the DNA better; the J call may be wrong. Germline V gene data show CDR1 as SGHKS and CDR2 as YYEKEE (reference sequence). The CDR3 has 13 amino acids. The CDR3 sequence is CASSVGQGHEQYF. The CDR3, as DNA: TGTGCCAGCAGCGTGGGACAGGGCCACGAGCAGTACTTC.

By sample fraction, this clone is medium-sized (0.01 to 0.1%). CDR3 coding DNA: TGTGCCAGCACCTGGGGGGTTGAAACTGAAGCTTTCTTT. It codes for CASTWGVETEAFF. The chain couples TRBV6-5 to TRBJ1-1; D perhaps matches TRBD1 (5 bases). Germline CDR1 and CDR2: MNHEY and SVGAGI. V gave up 7 bases and J gave up 5 bases, with 14 bases separating them. The CDR3 totals 13 residues.

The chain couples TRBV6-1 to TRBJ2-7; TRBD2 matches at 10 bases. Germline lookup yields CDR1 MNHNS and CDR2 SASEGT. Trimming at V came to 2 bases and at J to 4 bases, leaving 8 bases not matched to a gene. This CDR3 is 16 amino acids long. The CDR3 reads CASSESSRTSGYEQYF. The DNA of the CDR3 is TGTGCCAGCAGTGAAAGTTCCCGGACTAGCGGTTACGAGCAGTACTTC.

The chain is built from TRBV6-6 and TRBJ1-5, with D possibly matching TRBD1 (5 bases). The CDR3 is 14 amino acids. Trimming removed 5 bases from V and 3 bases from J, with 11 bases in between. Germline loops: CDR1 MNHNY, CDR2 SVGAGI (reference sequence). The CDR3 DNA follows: TGTGCCAGCAGTGTCGACAGAAACAATCAGCCCCAGCATTTT. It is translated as CASSVDRNNQPQHF.

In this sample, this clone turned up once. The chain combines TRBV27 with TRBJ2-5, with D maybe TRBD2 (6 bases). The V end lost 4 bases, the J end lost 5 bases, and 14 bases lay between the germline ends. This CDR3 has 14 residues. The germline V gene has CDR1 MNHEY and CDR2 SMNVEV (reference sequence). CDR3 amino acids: CASSSGTAWETQYF. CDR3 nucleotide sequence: TGTGCCAGCAGTTCAGGGACTGCCTGGGAGACCCAGTACTTC.

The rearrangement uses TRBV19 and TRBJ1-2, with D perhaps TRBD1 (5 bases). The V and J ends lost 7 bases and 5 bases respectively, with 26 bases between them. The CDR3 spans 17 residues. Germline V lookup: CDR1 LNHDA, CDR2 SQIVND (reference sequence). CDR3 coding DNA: TGTGCCAGTACCGGACACCAGAGTATCGCAGATAAATATGGCTACACCTTC. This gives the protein CASTGHQSIADKYGYTF. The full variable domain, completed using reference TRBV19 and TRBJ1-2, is DGGITQSPKYLFRKEGQNVTLSCEQNLNHDAMYWYRQDPGQGLRLIYYSQIVNDFQKGDIAEGYSVSREKKESFPLTVTSAQKNPTAFYLCASTGHQSIADKYGYTFGSGTRLTVV.

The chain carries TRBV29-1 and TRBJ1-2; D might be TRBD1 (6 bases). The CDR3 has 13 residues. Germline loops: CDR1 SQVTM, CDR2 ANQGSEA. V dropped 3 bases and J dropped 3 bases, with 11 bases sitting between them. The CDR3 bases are TGCAGCGTTGAGGGGGGGCCCCACTATGGCTACACCTTC. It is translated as CSVEGGPHYGYTF. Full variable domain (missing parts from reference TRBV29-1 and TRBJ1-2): SAVISQKPSRDICQRGTSLTIQCQVDSQVTMMFWYRQQPGQSLTLIATANQGSEATYESGFVIDKFPISRPNLTFSTLTVSNMSPEDSSIYLCSVEGGPHYGYTFGSGTRLTVV.

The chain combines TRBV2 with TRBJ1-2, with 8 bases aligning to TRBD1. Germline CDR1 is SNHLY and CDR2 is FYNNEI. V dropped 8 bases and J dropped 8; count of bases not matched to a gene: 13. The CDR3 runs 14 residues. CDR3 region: CASDLQGGTGGYTF. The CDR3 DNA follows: TGTGCCAGCGACTTACAGGGAGGGACAGGAGGCTACACCTTC.

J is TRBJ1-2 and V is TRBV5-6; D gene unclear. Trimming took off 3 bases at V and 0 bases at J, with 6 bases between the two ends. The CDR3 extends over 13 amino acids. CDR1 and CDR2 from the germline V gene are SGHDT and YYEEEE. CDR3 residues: CASSWAPNYGYTF. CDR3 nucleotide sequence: TGTGCCAGCAGCTGGGCCCCTAACTATGGCTACACCTTC.